Listed below are T cell receptor beta chains from one sample, sequenced in a study of blood T cell repertoires in COVID-19. Only in-frame clones appear in the TCRdb table, and some are missing; sequencing was by immunoSEQ multiplex PCR. The sample records some 200,000 clones, about 89% being singletons. The sequenced sample consisted of peripheral blood. Receptor source: a man aged 70-80 years with acute or convalescent COVID-19. Both conserved end residues are part of each CDR3.

J | V | CDR3
TRBJ1-1 | TRBV18 | CASSPQRENTEAFF
TRBJ1-5 | TRBV3-1/TRBV3-2 | CASSQRVSRNQPQHF
TRBJ1-5 | TRBV5-6 | CASSRDRSQPQHF
TRBJ2-4 | TRBV28 | CASSFPGQGGIQYF
TRBJ2-3 | TRBV27 | CASSLLHRDTDTQYF
TRBJ2-1 | TRBV2 | CASSGPGVGNEQFF
TRBJ1-3 | TRBV9 | CASSPSGGNTIYF
TRBJ2-5 | TRBV2 | CATQTTGETQYF
TRBJ2-7 | TRBV2 | CASNQRLEVYEQYF
TRBJ2-7 | TRBV27 | CASSKGQGAREQYF
TRBJ2-2 | TRBV2 | CASRRTGGPGELFF
TRBJ1-6 | TRBV4-3 | CASSLSGRASPLHF
TRBJ2-3 | TRBV5-4 | CASSPRDRGTDTQYF
TRBJ2-2 | TRBV18 | CASSPLGTGGSRNTGELFF
TRBJ1-1 | TRBV28 | CASSGTGTYTEAFF
TRBJ1-6 | TRBV5-4 | CASSRNTGEDSPLHF
TRBJ1-3 | TRBV7-6 | CASSLDYSSGNTIYF
TRBJ1-1 | TRBV29-1 | CSGLGLGGTEAFF
TRBJ2-3 | TRBV24-1 | CATSGTSGLEDTQYF
TRBJ2-1 | TRBV7-9 | CASSLEQGDEQFF
TRBJ2-3 | TRBV6-2/TRBV6-3 | CASSRTPGQGADTQYF
TRBJ2-1 | TRBV11-3 | CASSLDGRGYNEQFF
TRBJ1-5 | TRBV28 | CASTKPTGRQPQHF
TRBJ2-3 | TRBV9 | CASSVAPGSGTQYF
TRBJ2-2 | TRBV7-3 | CASSPRGTGELFF
TRBJ2-5 | TRBV10-2 | CASGMTGGEETQYF
TRBJ2-5 | TRBV5-1 | CASSLDPGQGETQYF
TRBJ2-7 | TRBV4-3 | CASSQSGTYEQYF
TRBJ2-3 | TRBV11-2 | CASSLGGRTDTQYF
TRBJ2-3 | TRBV21-1 | CASSKGTGTDTQYF
TRBJ2-5 | TRBV5-1 | CASSPDSNQETQYF
TRBJ2-3 | TRBV6-6 | CASSPLAGGPGTDTQYF
TRBJ2-7 | TRBV27 | CASSLGGTFSYEQYF
TRBJ2-7 | TRBV7-2 | CASSLLAQAYEQYF
TRBJ1-2 | TRBV2 | CASSANRGNYGYTF
TRBJ1-1 | TRBV30 | CAWSVQAGNTEAFF
TRBJ2-5 | TRBV28 | CASSFRTVQETQYF
TRBJ1-1 | TRBV9 | CASSLDRDTEAFF
TRBJ2-7 | TRBV18 | CASSPGNRGREQYF
TRBJ1-6 | TRBV6-2/TRBV6-3 | CASSYSEGSVPLHF
TRBJ2-1 | TRBV7-2 | CASSLSVADYNEQFF
TRBJ1-1 | TRBV29-1 | CSVVGQGRGEAFF
TRBJ1-3 | TRBV7-2 | CASSLVSGNTIYF
TRBJ2-2 | TRBV10-3 | CAMRAGDGTGELFF
TRBJ1-6 | TRBV5-1 | CASSFTQGSSPLHF
TRBJ2-3 | TRBV5-1 | CASSLVAGIDTQYF
TRBJ2-1 | TRBV5-1 | CASSLGLGNEQFF
TRBJ2-2 | TRBV9 | CASSVTLAGGNTGELFF
TRBJ1-1 | TRBV2 | CASSESRTENTEAFF
TRBJ1-5 | TRBV20-1 | CSASRQINQPQHF